These 10 T cell receptor beta chains originate from one sample sequenced in a study of response to subunit inactivated influenza vaccine. TCRdb re-derived calls from the RT-PCR reads in MiXCR, one entry per CDR3 protein. The sample has roughly 500,000 distinct CDR3 sequences; approximately 15% are singletons. Sequences were derived from CD4+ T cells sorted from PBMCs, sampled around 25 months after vaccination. These receptor sequences come from a man aged 50-75 years who received an inactivated influenza vaccine.

This clonotype has a count of ten or more. V usage is TRBV12-3 or TRBV12-4 and J usage is TRBJ1-6; D may be TRBD1 (5 bases). This CDR3 spans 14 amino acids. Trimming took off 6 bases at V and 10 bases at J, with 16 bases between the two ends. In DNA form, the CDR3 reads TGTGCCAGCAGCGACCGGGGGGGAAGGTCACCCCTCCACTTT. This encodes CASSDRGGRSPLHF.

The chain is built from TRBV7-2 and TRBJ2-1; TRBD1 agrees at 10 bases. This CDR3 region has 15 residues. Looked up from germline, CDR1 is SGHTA and CDR2 is FQGNSA. The J segment lost 6 bases and the V segment lost 5 bases, leaving 7 bases of the junction unmatched. The CDR3 region has the DNA TGTGCCAGCAGCCTCGGACAGGGGGGTACCAATGAGCAGTTCTTC. This encodes CASSLGQGGTNEQFF. The complete variable domain, with remaining parts taken from reference TRBV7-2 and TRBJ2-1, reads GAGVSQSPSNKVTEKGKDVELRCDPISGHTALYWYRQSLGQGLEFLIYFQGNSAPDKSGLPSDRFSAERTGGSVSTLTIQRTQQEDSAVYLCASSLGQGGTNEQFFGPGTRLTVL.

The genes are TRBV20-1 and TRBJ1-6; 9 bases fit TRBD1. With 3 bases clipped from V and 7 bases from J, the junction kept 7 bases outside the gene matches. CDR1 is DFQATT and CDR2 is SNEGSKA in the germline V gene (reference sequence). The CDR3 has 15 amino acids. The CDR3 region has the DNA TGCAGTGCTAGGGGACAGGGAAAAACCAATTCACCCCTCCACTTT. This sequence encodes CSARGQGKTNSPLHF.

This clonotype was counted a few times. The V and J genes are TRBV5-1 and TRBJ2-2, with D perhaps TRBD2 (5 bases). The length of the CDR3 is 14 residues. The V gene's germline CDR1 is SGHRS and CDR2 YFSETQ. Deletions cut 2 bases from V and 4 bases from J, with 9 bases between. The CDR3 nucleotides read TGCGCCAGCAGCTTCGGGGATGTCACCGGGGAGCTGTTTTTT. This encodes CASSFGDVTGELFF. Combining the CDR3 with reference TRBV5-1 and TRBJ2-2 gives the whole variable domain KAGVTQTPRYLIKTRGQQVTLSCSPISGHRSVSWYQQTPGQGLQFLFEYFSETQRNKGNFPGRFSGRQFSNSRSEMNVSTLELGDSALYLCASSFGDVTGELFFGEGSRLTVL.

The V and J genes are TRBV5-1 and TRBJ2-3; tentative D call: TRBD1 (5 bases). Trimming shortened V by 0 bases and J by 1 base, and 9 bases separated the two germline ends. The CDR3 has 15 amino acids. Germline loops: CDR1 SGHRS, CDR2 YFSETQ. The CDR3 reads CASSLAEGGTDTQYF. CDR3 in DNA: TGCGCCAGCAGCTTGGCCGAAGGGGGCACAGATACGCAGTATTTT.

This clonotype was seen many times. CDR3: CASSLKGPQETQYF. The CDR3 DNA reads TGTGCCAGCAGCTTGAAAGGTCCCCAAGAGACCCAGTACTTC. V and J are TRBV5-6 and TRBJ2-5, with D unresolved. Trimming removed 1 base from V and 1 base from J, with 8 bases in between. Germline V gene lookup returns CDR1 SGHDT and CDR2 YYEEEE. This CDR3 contains 14 residues.

This clonotype showed up just a few times. This sequence joins TRBV7-2 and TRBJ2-3, with D unclear. The V end lost 5 bases, the J end lost 4 bases, and 10 bases lay between the germline ends. CDR1 and CDR2 (germline): SGHTA, FQGNSA. This CDR3 has 13 residues. The CDR3 reads CASSTSVADTQYF. The CDR3 DNA sequence: TGTGCCAGCAGCACCTCAGTAGCAGATACGCAGTATTTT.

The chain links TRBV20-1 to TRBJ2-1, with 8 bases matching TRBD2. V trimming: 4 bases; J trimming: 0 bases; junction bases outside the gene matches: 11. CDR3 length equals 17 residues. The germline V gene has CDR1 DFQATT and CDR2 SNEGSKA (reference sequence). The CDR3 bases are TGCAGTGCTAAGGCGGGAGGACTGAGAAGCTCCTACAATGAGCAGTTCTTC. Translation gives CSAKAGGLRSSYNEQFF.

The V call is TRBV7-6, the J call TRBJ2-3; D perhaps matches TRBD2 (6 bases). With 5 bases removed from V and 0 bases from J, the gap between germline ends came to 15 bases. Per germline, CDR1 SGHVS and CDR2 FNYEAQ. The CDR3 covers 16 residues. The CDR3, as DNA: TGTGCCAGCAGCCCCGGGGCGGGACTCAGCACAGATACGCAGTATTTT. Residues: CASSPGAGLSTDTQYF.

This clonotype was seen a handful of times. The chain is built from TRBV28 and TRBJ2-7; a possible D gene is TRBD1 (8 bases). The germline gives CDR1 MDHEN, CDR2 SYDVKM. Trimming took 5 bases from V and 2 from J, leaving 22 bases between them. This CDR3 is built from 17 residues. This CDR3 is CASSPTGGIAGTYEQYF. The CDR3 DNA is TGTGCCAGCAGTCCCACAGGGGGGATAGCGGGCACCTACGAGCAGTACTTC.